This T cell receptor (beta chain) was sequenced during a study of cytomegalovirus exposure and HLA in healthy donors. On the study more broadly: Roughly 85 million unique TCRs from HLA-typed donors made up an early data release. The study, taken as a whole, reports: Later examination showed HLA-associated TCR beta chains had greater clonal expansion than equally common others. Exclusion as indistinguishable affected some V segments, including TRBV6-2 and TRBV6-3. A link between a missense DCLRE1C variant and TCR beta V- and J-gene trimming emerged from a later analysis.

Researchers ran the PCR with 60 Vbeta and 13 Jbeta primers. Sequencing was performed with immunoSEQ multiplex PCR; in TCRdb, only in-frame clones are kept and a portion is missing. Of around 150,000 clones detected, 82% appear once; the ten largest clones hold around 1.5%. Per the germline V gene, CDR1 is LNHDA and CDR2 is SQIVND (reference sequence). CDR3 size: 15 residues. The ends were cut back, 4 bases at V and 5 bases at J, with 16 bases in the middle. As for this clone: Its antigen is as yet unknown.

The sequenced sample consisted of PBMCs. The source of this sequence is a man aged 25 to 45 in good health and CMV-seropositive. This rearrangement joins TRBV19 to TRBJ2-3; D possibly corresponds to TRBD2 (5 bases). As DNA, the CDR3 is TGTGCCAGTAGTACGGACGGATCGGGGAGAGATACGCAGTATTTT. It yields the protein CASSTDGSGRDTQYF.